This T cell receptor beta chain comes out of a study of human T cells and chemical hapten exposure. This CDR3 comprises 14 residues. The V gene's germline CDR1 is PRHDT and CDR2 FYEKMQ (reference sequence). V gave up 5 bases and J gave up 4 bases; unmatched junction bases: 2. As to time point: pre-sensitization, week 0. Treatment reported: therapeutic diphenylcyclopropenone sensitization with weekly scalp DPC. TCRdb re-called the RACE reads with MiXCR, one entry per CDR3 protein. The table lists around 56,000 distinct CDR3 sequences, approximately 10% of them singletons. The chain has TRBV13 and TRBJ2-1; 10 nucleotides align to TRBD1. The sequence was obtained from a man aged 35-49 years with alopecia areata. Some clones in this sample may be carry-over from other donors' samples. Sequencing was performed on whole blood, taken in connection with sensitization to the hapten diphenylcyclopropenone (DPC). The CDR3 bases are TGTGCCAGCAGCGGACAGGGGGTGTACAATGAGCAGTTCTTC. Residues: CASSGQGVYNEQFF.